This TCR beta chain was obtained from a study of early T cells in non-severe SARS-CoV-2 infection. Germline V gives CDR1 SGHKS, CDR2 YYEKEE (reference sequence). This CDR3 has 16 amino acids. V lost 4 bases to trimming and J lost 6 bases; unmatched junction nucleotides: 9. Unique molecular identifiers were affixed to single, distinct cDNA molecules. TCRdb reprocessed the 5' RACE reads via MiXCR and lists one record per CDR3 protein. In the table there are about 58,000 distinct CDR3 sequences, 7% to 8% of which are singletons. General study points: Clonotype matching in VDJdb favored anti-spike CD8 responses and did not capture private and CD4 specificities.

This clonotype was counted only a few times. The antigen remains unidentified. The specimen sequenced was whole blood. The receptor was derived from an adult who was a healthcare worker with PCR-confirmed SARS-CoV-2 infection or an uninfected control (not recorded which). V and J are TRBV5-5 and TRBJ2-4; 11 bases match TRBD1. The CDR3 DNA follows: TGTGCCAGCAGCCCGCGGACAGGGGGCGAGGGAAACATTCAGTACTTC. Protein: CASSPRTGGEGNIQYF.